This T cell receptor beta chain derives from a study of somatic mutations in cytotoxic T cells in rheumatoid arthritis. Trimming took 2 bases from V and 3 from J; bases not matched to a gene: 1. The CDR3 runs to 15 residues. Looked up from germline, CDR1 is MRHNA and CDR2 is SNTAGT. The repertoire was sequenced with immunoSEQ multiplex PCR; TCRdb's copy has only in-frame clones and lacks some. The top ten hold roughly 5% of the sample, which has approximately 30,000 clones, 82% seen once. This sequence joins TRBV6-4 and TRBJ2-1; 10 bases line up with TRBD2. This sequence was found in a man in his fifties in good health. The material sequenced was CD8+ T cells sorted from blood. Written as DNA, the CDR3 is TGTGCCAGCAGTGACGGGACTAGCGACTACAATGAGCAGTTCTTC. It specifies CASSDGTSDYNEQFF.